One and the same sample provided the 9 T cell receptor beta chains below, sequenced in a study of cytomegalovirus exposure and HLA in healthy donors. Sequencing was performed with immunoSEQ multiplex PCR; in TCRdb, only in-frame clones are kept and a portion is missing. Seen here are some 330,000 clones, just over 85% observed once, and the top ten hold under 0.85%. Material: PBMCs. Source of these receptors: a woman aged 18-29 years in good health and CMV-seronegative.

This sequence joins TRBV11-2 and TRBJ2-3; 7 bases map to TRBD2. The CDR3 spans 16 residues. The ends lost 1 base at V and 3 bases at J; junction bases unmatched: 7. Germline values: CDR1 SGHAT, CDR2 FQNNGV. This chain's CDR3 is CASSLGGSGQTDTQYF. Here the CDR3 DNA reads TGTGCCAGCAGCTTAGGTGGTAGCGGGCAAACAGATACGCAGTATTTT.

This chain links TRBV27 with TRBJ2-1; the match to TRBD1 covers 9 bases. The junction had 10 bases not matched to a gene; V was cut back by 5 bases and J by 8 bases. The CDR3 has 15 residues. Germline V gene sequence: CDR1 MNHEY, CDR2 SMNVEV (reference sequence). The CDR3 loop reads CASSEAGQGLDEQFF. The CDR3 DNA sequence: TGTGCCAGCAGTGAAGCGGGACAGGGTCTCGATGAGCAGTTCTTC.

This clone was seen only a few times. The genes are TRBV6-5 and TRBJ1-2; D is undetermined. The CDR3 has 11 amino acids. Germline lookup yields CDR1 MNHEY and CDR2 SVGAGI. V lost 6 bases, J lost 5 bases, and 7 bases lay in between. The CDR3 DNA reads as TGTGCCAGCAGGAGACTTTATGGCTACACCTTC. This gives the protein CASRRLYGYTF.

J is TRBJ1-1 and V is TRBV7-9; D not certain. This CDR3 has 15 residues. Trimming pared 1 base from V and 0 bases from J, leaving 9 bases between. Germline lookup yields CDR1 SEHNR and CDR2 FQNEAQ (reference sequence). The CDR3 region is CASSLVADVNTEAFF. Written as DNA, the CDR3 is TGTGCCAGCAGCTTAGTTGCAGATGTGAACACTGAAGCTTTCTTT.

CDR3 nucleotide sequence: TGTGCCAGCACCGCGGTGTCGGCATCCTATGGCTACACCTTC. This gives the protein CASTAVSASYGYTF. This chain links TRBV9 with TRBJ1-2; D is ambiguous. Germline CDR1 and CDR2: SGDLS and YYNGEE. CDR3 length: 14 amino acids. The germline V and J ends were trimmed by 6 bases and 4 bases, with 16 bases remaining between them.

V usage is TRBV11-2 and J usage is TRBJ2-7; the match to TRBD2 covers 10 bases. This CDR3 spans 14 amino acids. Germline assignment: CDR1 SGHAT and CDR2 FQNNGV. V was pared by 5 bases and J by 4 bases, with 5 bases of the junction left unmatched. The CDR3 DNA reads TGTGCCAGCAGCCGCGCTAGCGGGAGTTACGAGCAGTACTTC. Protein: CASSRASGSYEQYF.

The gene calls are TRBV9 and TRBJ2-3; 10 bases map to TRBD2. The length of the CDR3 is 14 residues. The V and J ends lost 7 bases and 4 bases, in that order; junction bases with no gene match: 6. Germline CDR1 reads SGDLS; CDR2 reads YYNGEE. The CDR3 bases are TGTGCCAGCGCGGCTAGCGGGAGTTCAGATACGCAGTATTTT. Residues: CASAASGSSDTQYF. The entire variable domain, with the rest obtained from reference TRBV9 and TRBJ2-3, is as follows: DSGVTQTPKHLITATGQRVTLRCSPRSGDLSVYWYQQSLDQGLQFLIQYYNGEERAKGNILERFSAQQFPDLHSELNLSSLELGDSALYFCASAASGSSDTQYFGPGTRLTVL.

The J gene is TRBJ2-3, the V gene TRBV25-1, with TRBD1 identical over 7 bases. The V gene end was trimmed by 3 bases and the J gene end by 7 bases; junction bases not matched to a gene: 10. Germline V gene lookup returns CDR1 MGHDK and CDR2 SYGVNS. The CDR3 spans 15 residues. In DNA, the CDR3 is TGTGCCAGCAGTGAGCCGACAGGGAATAGGAATACGCAGTATTTT. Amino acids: CASSEPTGNRNTQYF.

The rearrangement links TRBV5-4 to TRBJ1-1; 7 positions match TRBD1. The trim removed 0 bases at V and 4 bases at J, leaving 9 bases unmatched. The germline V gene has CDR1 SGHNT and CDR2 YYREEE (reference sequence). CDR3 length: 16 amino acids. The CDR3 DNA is TGTGCCAGCAGCTTGGGGCCGGGACAGAAGCTCACTGAAGCTTTCTTT. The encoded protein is CASSLGPGQKLTEAFF.